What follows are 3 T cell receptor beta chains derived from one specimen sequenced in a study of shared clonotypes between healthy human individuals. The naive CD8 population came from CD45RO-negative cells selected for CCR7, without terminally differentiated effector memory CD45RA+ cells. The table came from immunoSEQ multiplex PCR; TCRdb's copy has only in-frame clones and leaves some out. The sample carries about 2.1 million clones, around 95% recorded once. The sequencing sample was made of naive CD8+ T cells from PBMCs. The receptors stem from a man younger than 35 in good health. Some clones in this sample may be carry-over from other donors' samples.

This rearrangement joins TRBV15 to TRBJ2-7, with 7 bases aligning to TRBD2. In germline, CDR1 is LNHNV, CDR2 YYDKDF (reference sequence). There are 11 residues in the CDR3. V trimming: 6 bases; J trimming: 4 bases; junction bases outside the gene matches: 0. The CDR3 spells CATRGGYEQYF. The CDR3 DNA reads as TGTGCCACCAGGGGGGGGTACGAGCAGTACTTC.

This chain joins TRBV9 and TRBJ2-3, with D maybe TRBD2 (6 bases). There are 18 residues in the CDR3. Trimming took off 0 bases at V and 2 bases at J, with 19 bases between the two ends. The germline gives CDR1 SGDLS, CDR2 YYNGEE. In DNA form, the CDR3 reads TGTGCCAGCAGCGTAGACATTCTGGGGAGGACGGCCACAGATACGCAGTATTTT. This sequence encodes CASSVDILGRTATDTQYF.

Here the CDR3 reads CASSSPLSGRVSYNEQFF. CDR3 bases: TGTGCCAGCAGTTCGCCCCTCAGCGGGAGGGTCTCCTACAATGAGCAGTTCTTC. This chain connects TRBV27 to TRBJ2-1, with TRBD2 identical over 10 bases. Germline assignment: CDR1 MNHEY and CDR2 SMNVEV (reference sequence). The length of the CDR3 is 18 residues. V lost 4 bases and J lost 0; bases outside the gene matches: 9.